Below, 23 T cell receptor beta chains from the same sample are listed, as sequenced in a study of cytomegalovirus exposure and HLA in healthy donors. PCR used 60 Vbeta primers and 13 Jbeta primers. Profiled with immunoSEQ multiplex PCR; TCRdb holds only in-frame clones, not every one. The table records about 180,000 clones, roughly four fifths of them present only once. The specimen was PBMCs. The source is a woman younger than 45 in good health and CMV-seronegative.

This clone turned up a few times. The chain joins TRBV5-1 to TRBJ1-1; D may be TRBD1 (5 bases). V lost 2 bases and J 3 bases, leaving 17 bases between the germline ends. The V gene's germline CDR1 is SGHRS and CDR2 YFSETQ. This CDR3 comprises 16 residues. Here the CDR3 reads CASSFGGTDLHTEAFF. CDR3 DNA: TGCGCCAGCAGCTTTGGAGGGACGGACTTGCACACTGAAGCTTTCTTT.

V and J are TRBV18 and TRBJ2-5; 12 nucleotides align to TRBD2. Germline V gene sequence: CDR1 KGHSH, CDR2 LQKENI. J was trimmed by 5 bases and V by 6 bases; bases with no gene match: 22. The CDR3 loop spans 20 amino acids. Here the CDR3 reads CASSEQGRVGLAGMRETQYF. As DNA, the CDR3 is TGTGCCAGCTCGGAACAAGGCCGAGTAGGACTAGCGGGGATGCGGGAGACCCAGTACTTC.

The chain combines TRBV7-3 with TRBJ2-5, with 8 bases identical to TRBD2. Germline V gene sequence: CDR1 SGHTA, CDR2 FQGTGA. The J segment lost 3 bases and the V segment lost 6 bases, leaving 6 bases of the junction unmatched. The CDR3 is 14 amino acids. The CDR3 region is CASSLAGTKETQYF. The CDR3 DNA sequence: TGTGCCAGCAGTTTAGCGGGGACCAAAGAGACCCAGTACTTC. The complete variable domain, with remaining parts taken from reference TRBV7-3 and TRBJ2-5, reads GAGVSQTPSNKVTEKGKYVELRCDPISGHTALYWYRQSLGQGPEFLIYFQGTGAADDSGLPNDRFFAVRPEGSVSTLKIQRTERGDSAVYLCASSLAGTKETQYFGPGTRLLVL.

CDR3 amino acids: CASSAEQLSSYEQYF. For the CDR3, the DNA is TGCGCCAGCAGCGCGGAACAACTAAGCTCCTACGAGCAGTACTTC. The gene calls are TRBV10-2 and TRBJ2-7, with no clear D. Germline V gene lookup returns CDR1 WSHSY and CDR2 SAAADI. This CDR3 comprises 15 residues. Trimming left V 6 bases short and J 0 bases short, with 15 bases between.

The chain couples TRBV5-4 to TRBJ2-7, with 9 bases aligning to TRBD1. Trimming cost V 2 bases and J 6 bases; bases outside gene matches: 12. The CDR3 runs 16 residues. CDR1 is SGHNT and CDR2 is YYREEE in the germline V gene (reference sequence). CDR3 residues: CASSLNRGHGATEQYF. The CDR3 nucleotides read TGTGCCAGCAGCTTAAACAGGGGGCATGGAGCGACCGAGCAGTACTTC.

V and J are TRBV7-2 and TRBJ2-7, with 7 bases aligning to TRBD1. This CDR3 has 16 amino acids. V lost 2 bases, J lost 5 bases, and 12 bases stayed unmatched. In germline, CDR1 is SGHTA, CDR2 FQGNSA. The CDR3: CASSLHRQGVDNEQYF. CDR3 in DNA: TGTGCCAGCAGCTTACACCGACAGGGAGTTGACAACGAGCAGTACTTC.

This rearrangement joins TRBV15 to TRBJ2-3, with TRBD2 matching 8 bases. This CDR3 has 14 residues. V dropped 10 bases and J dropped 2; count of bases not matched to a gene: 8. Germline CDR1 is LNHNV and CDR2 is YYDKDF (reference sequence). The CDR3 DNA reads TGTGCCATTCGTAGCGGGGAATCCACAGATACGCAGTATTTT. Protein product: CAIRSGESTDTQYF.

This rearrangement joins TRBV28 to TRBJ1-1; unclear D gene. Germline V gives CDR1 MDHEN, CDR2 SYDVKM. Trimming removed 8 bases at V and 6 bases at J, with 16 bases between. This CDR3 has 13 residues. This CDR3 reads CASPSRLDSEAFF. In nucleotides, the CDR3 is TGTGCCAGCCCCTCGAGGTTAGACTCTGAAGCTTTCTTT.

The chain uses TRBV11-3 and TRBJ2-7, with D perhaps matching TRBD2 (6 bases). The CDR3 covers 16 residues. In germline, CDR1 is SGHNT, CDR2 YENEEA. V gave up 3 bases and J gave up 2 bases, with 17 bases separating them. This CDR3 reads CASSLGGGDPAYEQYF. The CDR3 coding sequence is TGTGCCAGCAGCTTGGGGGGTGGGGACCCCGCCTACGAGCAGTACTTC.

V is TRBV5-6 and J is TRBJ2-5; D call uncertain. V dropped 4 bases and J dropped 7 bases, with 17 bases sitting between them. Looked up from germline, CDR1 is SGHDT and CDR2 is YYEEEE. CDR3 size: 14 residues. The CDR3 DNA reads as TGTGCCAGCAGCACGATACAGATTTCCGGGACCCAGTACTTC. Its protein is CASSTIQISGTQYF.

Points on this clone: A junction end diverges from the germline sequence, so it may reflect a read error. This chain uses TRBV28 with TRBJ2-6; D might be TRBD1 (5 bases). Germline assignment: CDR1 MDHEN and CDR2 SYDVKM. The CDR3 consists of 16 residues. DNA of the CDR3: TGTGCCAGCAGTTTAATCGGAACCTCTGGGGCCAACGGCCTGACTTTC. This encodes CASSLIGTSGANGLTF.

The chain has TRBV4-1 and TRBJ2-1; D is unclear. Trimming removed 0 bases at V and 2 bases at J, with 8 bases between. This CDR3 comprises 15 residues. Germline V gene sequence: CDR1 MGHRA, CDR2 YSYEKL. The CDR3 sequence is CASSQEQITYNEQFF. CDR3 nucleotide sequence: TGCGCCAGCAGCCAAGAACAGATAACCTACAATGAGCAGTTCTTC.

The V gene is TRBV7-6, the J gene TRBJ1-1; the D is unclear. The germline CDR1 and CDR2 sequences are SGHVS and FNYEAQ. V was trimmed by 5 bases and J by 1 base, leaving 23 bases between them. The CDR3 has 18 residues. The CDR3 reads CASSPRLGGRLQNTEAFF. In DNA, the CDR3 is TGTGCCAGCAGCCCCCGGCTCGGAGGGAGATTACAGAACACTGAAGCTTTCTTT.

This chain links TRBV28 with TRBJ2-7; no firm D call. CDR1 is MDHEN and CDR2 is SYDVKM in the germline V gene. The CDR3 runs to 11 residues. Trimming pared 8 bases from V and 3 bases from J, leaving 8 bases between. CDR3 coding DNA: TGTGCCAGCCTAGTTGGCTACGAGCAGTACTTC. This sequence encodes CASLVGYEQYF.

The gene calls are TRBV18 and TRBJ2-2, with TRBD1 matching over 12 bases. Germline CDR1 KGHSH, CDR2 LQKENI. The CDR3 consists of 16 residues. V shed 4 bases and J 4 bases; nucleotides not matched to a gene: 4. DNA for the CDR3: TGTGCCAGCTCACTGGGACAGGGGGCGCGCACCGGGGAGCTGTTTTTT. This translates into CASSLGQGARTGELFF.

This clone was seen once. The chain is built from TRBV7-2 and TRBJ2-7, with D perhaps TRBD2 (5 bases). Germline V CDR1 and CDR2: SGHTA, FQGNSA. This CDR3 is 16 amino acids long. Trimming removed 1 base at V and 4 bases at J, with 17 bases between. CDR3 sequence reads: CASSLGGSLPSYEQYF. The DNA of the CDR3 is TGTGCCAGCAGCTTAGGAGGGAGCTTACCTAGTTACGAGCAGTACTTC.

CDR3 region: CASISAGELFF. The CDR3 DNA sequence: TGTGCCAGCATTAGCGCCGGGGAGCTGTTTTTT. V gene TRBV2 combines with J gene TRBJ2-2; a possible D gene is TRBD2 (5 bases). Germline V CDR1 and CDR2: SNHLY, FYNNEI. Deletions cut 7 bases from V and 6 bases from J, with 6 bases between. The CDR3 runs 11 residues.

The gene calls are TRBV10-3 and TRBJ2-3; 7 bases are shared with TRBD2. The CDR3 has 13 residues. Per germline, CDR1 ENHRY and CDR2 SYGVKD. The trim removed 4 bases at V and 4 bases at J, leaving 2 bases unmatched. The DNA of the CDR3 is TGTGCCATCAGTGGGGCGGGAGCAGATACGCAGTATTTT. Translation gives CAISGAGADTQYF.

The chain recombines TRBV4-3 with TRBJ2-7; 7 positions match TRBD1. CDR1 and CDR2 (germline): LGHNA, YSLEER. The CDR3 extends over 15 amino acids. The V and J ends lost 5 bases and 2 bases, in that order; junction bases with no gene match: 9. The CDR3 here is CASSTRQGSTYEQYF. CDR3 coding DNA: TGCGCCAGCAGCACCCGACAGGGATCGACCTACGAGCAGTACTTC.

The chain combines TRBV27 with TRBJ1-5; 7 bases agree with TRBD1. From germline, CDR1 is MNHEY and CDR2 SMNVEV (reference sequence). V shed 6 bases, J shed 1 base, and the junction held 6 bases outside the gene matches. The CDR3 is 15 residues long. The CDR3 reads CASRVGTVSNQPQHF. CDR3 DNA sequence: TGTGCCAGCAGAGTGGGGACAGTGAGCAATCAGCCCCAGCATTTT.

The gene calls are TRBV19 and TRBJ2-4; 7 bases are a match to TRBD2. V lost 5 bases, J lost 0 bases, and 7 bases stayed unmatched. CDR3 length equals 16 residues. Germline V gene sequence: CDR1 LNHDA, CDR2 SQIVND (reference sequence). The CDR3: CASSPTSALAKNIQYF. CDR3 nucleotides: TGTGCCAGTAGTCCTACTAGCGCGCTAGCCAAAAACATTCAGTACTTC.

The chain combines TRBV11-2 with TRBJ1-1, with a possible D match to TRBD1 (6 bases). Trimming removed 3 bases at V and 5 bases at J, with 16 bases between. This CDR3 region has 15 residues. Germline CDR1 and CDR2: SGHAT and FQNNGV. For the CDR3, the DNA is TGTGCCAGCAGCTTGGGGGGGGGAACAGGGACTGAAGCTTTCTTT. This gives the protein CASSLGGGTGTEAFF.

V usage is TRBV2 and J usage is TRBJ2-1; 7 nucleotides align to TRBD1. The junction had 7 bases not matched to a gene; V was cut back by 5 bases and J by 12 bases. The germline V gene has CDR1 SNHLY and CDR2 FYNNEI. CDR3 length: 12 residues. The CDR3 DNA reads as TGTGCCAGCAGTTTCACAGGGGTGGGGCAGTTCTTC. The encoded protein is CASSFTGVGQFF.